The source of this TCR beta chain is a study of T cells in localized non-small cell lung cancer. As regards this clone: Antigen unknown.

The protocol was immunoSEQ multiplex PCR, while the TCRdb copy is restricted to in-frame clones and leaves out a portion. Altogether 25,000 to 35,000 clones are present, just under 80% being singletons, with the ten largest covering about 16%. Trimming removed 0 bases from V and 2 bases from J, with 9 bases in between. This CDR3 is 14 amino acids long. Germline V gives CDR1 SGDLS, CDR2 YYNGEE. General study results and limits: Heterogeneity is still possible, as just one tumor region was sequenced. Median roughly 57 top-100 tumor clones were shared with paired adjacent lung. Those with higher blood T cell density had longer overall survival. Uninvolved adjacent lung showed peak T cell clonality, exceeding tumor.

This clonotype was sampled from a male donor aged 60 or older with stage III squamous cell lung carcinoma. The chain has TRBV9 and TRBJ2-7, with D possibly matching TRBD1 (5 bases). Sequenced material: peripheral blood, taken before any cancer treatment. This CDR3 is CASSVEVGPYEQYF. The DNA of the CDR3 is TGTGCCAGCAGCGTAGAAGTGGGGCCCTACGAGCAGTACTTC.